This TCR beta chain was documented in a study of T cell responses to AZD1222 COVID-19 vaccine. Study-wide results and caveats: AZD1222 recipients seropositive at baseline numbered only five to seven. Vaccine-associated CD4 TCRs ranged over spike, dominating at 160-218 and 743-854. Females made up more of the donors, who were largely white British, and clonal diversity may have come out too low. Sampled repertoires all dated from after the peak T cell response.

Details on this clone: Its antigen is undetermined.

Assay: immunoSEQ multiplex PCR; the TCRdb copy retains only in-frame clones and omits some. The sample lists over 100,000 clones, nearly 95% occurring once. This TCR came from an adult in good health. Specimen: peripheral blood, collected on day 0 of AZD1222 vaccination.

CDR3: CAISEDGRSSYEQYF. CDR3 nucleotides: TGTGCCATCAGTGAGGACGGCAGGAGCTCCTACGAGCAGTACTTC. This chain connects TRBV10-3 to TRBJ2-7; D call uncertain. V was trimmed by 2 bases and J by 0 bases, leaving 11 bases between them. Looked up from germline, CDR1 is ENHRY and CDR2 is SYGVKD. The CDR3 totals 15 residues.